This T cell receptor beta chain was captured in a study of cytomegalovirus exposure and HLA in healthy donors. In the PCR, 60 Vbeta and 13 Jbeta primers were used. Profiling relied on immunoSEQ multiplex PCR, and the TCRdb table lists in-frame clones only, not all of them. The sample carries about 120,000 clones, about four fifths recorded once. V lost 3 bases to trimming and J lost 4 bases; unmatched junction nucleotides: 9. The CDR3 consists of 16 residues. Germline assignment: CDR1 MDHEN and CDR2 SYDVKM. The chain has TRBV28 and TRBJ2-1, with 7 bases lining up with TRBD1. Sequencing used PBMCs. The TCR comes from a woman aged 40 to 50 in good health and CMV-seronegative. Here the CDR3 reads CASSLATGSPYNEQFF. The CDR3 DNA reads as TGTGCCAGCAGTTTGGCGACAGGGTCACCTTACAATGAGCAGTTCTTC.